The clone carrying this T cell receptor beta chain was seen many times. Its matching antigen is unknown. The data belong to a study of CD8 T cells in ankylosing spondylitis. Broader study findings: Past studies reported some motif variants in reactive arthritis synovial fluid and blood.

TCRdb called the 5' RACE reads again in MiXCR, with one record for every CDR3 protein. The profile shows 220,000 or so distinct CDR3 sequences, about 10% of them singletons. The CDR3 consists of 15 residues. V was cut by 5 bases and J by 5 bases, with 17 bases left in between. CDR1 and CDR2 from the germline V gene are MDHEN and SYDVKM. This receptor was obtained from a male donor with ankylosing spondylitis or in good health (not recorded which). What was sequenced was blood, either unsorted or a sorted T cell fraction (not recorded which). This chain connects TRBV28 to TRBJ2-3; D is possibly TRBD1 (6 bases). CDR3 region: CASSPRQVYGDTQYF. In DNA form, the CDR3 reads TGTGCCAGCAGTCCTCGACAGGTGTATGGAGATACGCAGTATTTT. Combining the CDR3 with reference TRBV28 and TRBJ2-3 gives the whole variable domain DVKVTQSSRYLVKRTGEKVFLECVQDMDHENMFWYRQDPGLGLRLIYFSYDVKMKEKGDIPEGYSVSREKKERFSLILESASTNQTSMYLCASSPRQVYGDTQYFGPGTRLTVL.